This T cell receptor (beta chain) originates from a study of blood T cell repertoires in COVID-19. Looking at the study overall: Samples representing acute and convalescent COVID-19 were sourced from the United States, Italy and Spain. PBMCs, B-cell-depleted T cells, or T cells provided the cDNA or gDNA that made up the material.

V shed 5 bases, J shed 2 bases, and the junction held 3 bases outside the gene matches. There are 15 residues in the CDR3. The V gene's germline CDR1 is MNHEY and CDR2 SVGAGI. Original processing notes: Reference gene primer amplification gave nucleated cell count estimates. TCRdb keeps only in-frame clones here, not all; method: immunoSEQ multiplex PCR. V, J and clone size reflect that table, while D and trimming were determined from the DNA. There are just under 250,000 clones in the sample; approximately 83% occur only once, and approximately 3% lies in the top ten. The origin of this receptor is a woman aged 25 to 39 who had recovered from COVID-19. This chain links TRBV6-5 with TRBJ1-4; the match to TRBD1 covers 9 bases. Specimen: peripheral blood. Written as DNA, the CDR3 is TGTGCCAGCAGTCTACAGGGGGCTACTAATGAAAAACTGTTTTTT. Translating gives CASSLQGATNEKLFF.